Listed below are T cell receptor beta chains from one sample, sequenced in a study of blood T cell repertoires in COVID-19. Repertoires were generated with immunoSEQ multiplex PCR, while TCRdb's copy carries only in-frame clones and drops some. The data show 300,000 to 500,000 clones, approximately 86% seen once. Specimen: PBMCs or T cells enriched from blood (not recorded which). The receptors here all came from a woman between 40 and 55 years old with acute COVID-19. Both conserved end residues are part of each CDR3. The D gene is left open where the match is weak. Clone size is shown for a subset of rows, as once, few, many or a class of expanded clone.

length,V,size,J,D,DNA,CDR3
17,TRBV5-1,.,TRBJ1-2,TRBD1,TGCGCCAGCAGCTTGGAGGGCAGGGGGCGTGATAATTATGGCTACACCTTC,CASSLEGRGRDNYGYTF
15,TRBV2,.,TRBJ1-1,TRBD1,TGTGCCAGCAGTGTAACGTGGACAGGGATCACTGAAGCTTTCTTT,CASSVTWTGITEAFF
14,TRBV21-1,few,TRBJ1-2,.,TGTGCCAGCAGCGACGTACAGGGGATATATGGCTACACCTTC,CASSDVQGIYGYTF
16,TRBV18,.,TRBJ2-5,TRBD1,TGTGCCAGCTCACCTACAGGGACAGGGGATCGAGAGACCCAGTACTTC,CASSPTGTGDRETQYF
14,TRBV24-1,.,TRBJ2-1,.,TGTGCCACCAGTGAGCCCGGGCTAGGGGATGAGCAGTTCTTC,CATSEPGLGDEQFF
16,TRBV7-8,.,TRBJ1-5,TRBD1,TGTGCCAGCAGCTCACGGACAGGGAGTAGCAATCAGCCCCAGCATTTT,CASSSRTGSSNQPQHF
15,TRBV6-5,.,TRBJ1-5,TRBD1,TGTGCCAGCAGCCCCGGGACAGCTGTTTTTCAGCCCCAGCATTTT,CASSPGTAVFQPQHF
15,TRBV9,few,TRBJ1-3,.,TGTGCCAGCAGCGTACGGGGGAGCTCTGGAAACACCATATATTTT,CASSVRGSSGNTIYF
15,TRBV30,.,TRBJ1-5,.,TGTGCCTGGAGTGTACGGGGGACTAGCAATCAGCCCCAGCATTTT,CAWSVRGTSNQPQHF
12,TRBV2,.,TRBJ2-7,.,TGTGCCAGCAGTCTAGAGTCCTACGAGCAGTACTTC,CASSLESYEQYF
14,TRBV7-9,.,TRBJ1-2,TRBD1,TGTGCCAGCAGCTTGATGGACAGGGTGGATGGCTACACCTTC,CASSLMDRVDGYTF
15,TRBV5-1,.,TRBJ2-7,.,TGCGCCAGCAGTTGGATGGCAGGTACCGCCTACGAGCAGTACTTC,CASSWMAGTAYEQYF
17,TRBV5-6,few,TRBJ2-6,.,TGTGCCAGCAGCTCAACTCTCGATTCGGCTGGGGCCAACGTCCTGACTTTC,CASSSTLDSAGANVLTF
14,TRBV2,few,TRBJ1-4,.,TGTGCCAGCAGCGGACTTACTATCAATGAAAAACTGTTTTTT,CASSGLTINEKLFF
15,TRBV5-1,.,TRBJ2-1,.,TGCGCCAGCAGCTTGCCCGGGGTCAACGGGGGTGAGCAGTTCTTC,CASSLPGVNGGEQFF
16,TRBV4-2,.,TRBJ2-5,TRBD2,TGTGCCAGCAGCCCTGGGACTAGCGGTCCCGGAGAGACCCAGTACTTC,CASSPGTSGPGETQYF
15,TRBV3-1/TRBV3-2,.,TRBJ2-5,TRBD2,TGTGCCAGCAGCCAAGAGGGAAGGGAGGGAGAGACCCAGTACTTC,CASSQEGREGETQYF
16,TRBV11-2,.,TRBJ2-6,TRBD1,TGTGCCAGCAGCCTAACAGGGGGGTTTGGGGCCAACGTCCTGACTTTC,CASSLTGGFGANVLTF
14,TRBV5-1,.,TRBJ2-5,.,TGCGCCAGCAGCCGGGAAGGACAGCAAGAGACCCAGTACTTC,CASSREGQQETQYF
13,TRBV4-1,.,TRBJ1-1,TRBD1,TGCGCCAGCAGTCGAACAGGGGTAGCTGAAGCTTTCTTT,CASSRTGVAEAFF
14,TRBV5-1,.,TRBJ2-5,.,TGCGCCAGCAGTTCGGGGTCAGGGGGGGAGACCCAGTACTTC,CASSSGSGGETQYF
13,TRBV6-6,.,TRBJ1-2,TRBD1,TGTGCCACTGTTACAGGGGCCGCCTATGGCTACACCTTC,CATVTGAAYGYTF
15,TRBV19,.,TRBJ1-2,.,TGTGCCAGTAGTTTAGGACATGCCGCTAACTATGGCTACACCTTC,CASSLGHAANYGYTF
14,TRBV19,once,TRBJ1-1,.,TGTGCCAGTAGTACCGGGACACTAGACACTGAAGCTTTCTTT,CASSTGTLDTEAFF
15,TRBV11-2,.,TRBJ2-3,.,TGTGCCAGCAGCCCGACAGCCCTCCTCACAGATACGCAGTATTTT,CASSPTALLTDTQYF
14,TRBV5-1,.,TRBJ1-1,.,TGCGCCAGCAGCTTGGAGTCAGGGAACACTGAAGCTTTCTTT,CASSLESGNTEAFF
15,TRBV5-4,.,TRBJ1-1,.,TGTGCCAGCAGCCCTACGGGGGGGGGCCTCACTGAAGCTTTCTTT,CASSPTGGGLTEAFF
13,TRBV6-5,.,TRBJ1-6,.,TGTGCCGGCGGACAGACTCATAATTCACCCCTCCACTTT,CAGGQTHNSPLHF
15,TRBV5-4,few,TRBJ1-2,TRBD1,TGTGCCAGCAGCCTGGGGCCGGGACAGGCGGTCGGCTACACCTTC,CASSLGPGQAVGYTF
16,TRBV4-1,.,TRBJ1-3,TRBD1,TGCGCCAGCAGCCAAAAGGCTCACAGGGGGACGGACACCATATATTTT,CASSQKAHRGTDTIYF
13,TRBV2,once,TRBJ1-6,.,TGTGCCAGCGCGAGCTCCTATAATTCACCCCTCCACTTT,CASASSYNSPLHF
17,TRBV24-1,.,TRBJ2-2,TRBD2,TGTGCCACCAGTGACCCCGGGGTAGCGGGGGGCGCCGGGGAGCTGTTTTTT,CATSDPGVAGGAGELFF
13,TRBV30,.,TRBJ1-4,TRBD1,TGTGCCTGGACGGCAGGGGGTAATGAAAAACTGTTTTTT,CAWTAGGNEKLFF
16,TRBV7-9,once,TRBJ2-7,TRBD1,TGTGCCAGCAGCCACCGGGACAGGGACGTCTCCTACGAGCAGTACTTC,CASSHRDRDVSYEQYF
15,TRBV3-1/TRBV3-2,.,TRBJ2-1,TRBD1,TGTGCCAGCTGTTCACCCAGGACAGGGTGCAATGAGCAGTTCTTC,CASCSPRTGCNEQFF
15,TRBV5-1,.,TRBJ2-7,TRBD1,TGCGCCAGCAGCCCAGGGGACAGCAGAAGCTACGAGCAGTACTTC,CASSPGDSRSYEQYF
16,TRBV7-9,.,TRBJ2-5,.,TGTGCCAGCAGCTTAGGTGCCGAGACTCTCGGGGAGACCCAGTACTTC,CASSLGAETLGETQYF
15,TRBV19,.,TRBJ1-4,TRBD1,TGTGCCAGTAGTACCGACAGGGTCGGTAATGAAAAACTGTTTTTT,CASSTDRVGNEKLFF
13,TRBV6-5,.,TRBJ1-2,.,TGTGCCAGCAGTTACGTCCAGGGCGCTGGCTACACCTTC,CASSYVQGAGYTF
12,TRBV6-5,.,TRBJ1-2,.,TGTGCCGGCTTGACAGGCCCAGGAGGCTACACCTTC,CAGLTGPGGYTF
16,TRBV18,.,TRBJ1-6,.,TGTGCCAGCTCCCAGACGGACTTCCAAAGGAATTCACCCCTCCACTTT,CASSQTDFQRNSPLHF
14,TRBV29-1,.,TRBJ1-1,.,TGCAGCGTTGAGGGCGGGAGTTGGGGCACTGAAGCTTTCTTT,CSVEGGSWGTEAFF
13,TRBV11-2,.,TRBJ2-1,.,TGTGCCAGCAGCTTAGATCCCATGGACTATCGGTTCTTC,CASSLDPMDYRFF
15,TRBV7-2,.,TRBJ2-1,TRBD2,TGTGCCAGCAGCTCGAGCGGGGTTTCCTACAATGAGCAGTTCTTC,CASSSSGVSYNEQFF
12,TRBV12-5,.,TRBJ1-1,TRBD1,TGTGCTAGTGGTACAGGACAGGGAGAAGCTTTCTTT,CASGTGQGEAFF
13,TRBV7-8,.,TRBJ1-1,.,TGTGCCAGCAGCCCCACGGGATACACTGAAGCTTTCTTT,CASSPTGYTEAFF
14,TRBV6-5,.,TRBJ1-6,.,TGTGCCAGCAGTCGTAGTGACTATAATTCACCCCTCCACTTT,CASSRSDYNSPLHF
14,TRBV5-1,.,TRBJ2-5,TRBD1,TGCGCCAGCAGCTTGGGACAGGGACAAGAGACCCAGTACTTC,CASSLGQGQETQYF